This T cell receptor beta chain is from a study of T cell responses to AZD1222 COVID-19 vaccine. Points from the study as a whole: CD4 TCRs associated with vaccination spanned spike, dominating at 160-218 and 743-854. Spike-specific TCR depth and breadth grew after two AZD1222 doses. Females outnumbered males among donors, who were mostly white British; clonal diversity was possibly underestimated.

The trim removed 6 bases at V and 5 bases at J, leaving 12 bases unmatched. Germline V gene sequence: CDR1 LNHDA, CDR2 SQIVND (reference sequence). The CDR3 totals 15 residues. Worth noting for this clone: Its specificity is not known.

Profiled with immunoSEQ multiplex PCR; TCRdb holds only in-frame clones, not every one. The data hold about 85,000 clones, with 80% to 90% observed a single time. The starting material was peripheral blood, obtained on day 0 of AZD1222 vaccination. This receptor was taken from an adult in good health. The J gene is TRBJ2-5, the V gene TRBV19; 7 bases match TRBD1. In DNA form, the CDR3 reads TGTGCCAGTAGCCCGACAGGGACCGTCCGGGAGACCCAGTACTTC. Residues: CASSPTGTVRETQYF.